These 10 T cell receptor beta chains originate from one sample sequenced in a study of T cell changes during pregnancy in multiple sclerosis. Libraries were prepared by immunoSEQ multiplex PCR; TCRdb keeps only in-frame clonotypes and omits some of them. The profile shows some 54,000 clones, 93% of them singletons. This specimen consisted of peripheral blood, obtained after pregnancy. These receptors came from a female donor with multiple sclerosis, enrolled in a pregnancy study.

In regard to this clone: A read error may account for a junction end that differs from germline. The chain couples TRBV5-1 to TRBJ1-1; tentatively, D is TRBD1 (6 bases). The CDR3 has 16 amino acids. Germline CDR1 is SGHRS and CDR2 is YFSETQ. The CDR3 bases are TGCGCCAGCAGGTTGGGAGGCAGGGGTGGGGGCACTGAAGCTTTCTTT. It is translated as CASRLGGRGGGTEAFF.

The gene calls are TRBV6-5 and TRBJ2-1, with 11 bases aligning to TRBD2. The V and J ends lost 5 bases and 3 bases, in that order; junction bases with no gene match: 3. Germline V gives CDR1 MNHEY, CDR2 SVGAGI. CDR3 size: 15 residues. The CDR3 bases are TGTGCCAGCAGTGCCGGGACTAGCGGCTACAATGAGCAGTTCTTC. This sequence encodes CASSAGTSGYNEQFF.

The V gene is TRBV19, the J gene TRBJ1-2; 10 bases are a match to TRBD1. CDR1 is LNHDA and CDR2 is SQIVND in the germline V gene (reference sequence). V lost 7 bases to trimming and J lost 3 bases; unmatched junction nucleotides: 8. The CDR3 spans 15 residues. DNA of the CDR3: TGTGCCAGTACGGCGACAGGGGGCATTTACTATGGCTACACCTTC. Amino acid sequence: CASTATGGIYYGYTF.

V gene TRBV28 combines with J gene TRBJ2-4; 15 bases line up with TRBD2. The length of the CDR3 is 18 residues. After removal of 5 bases from V and 0 bases from J, the junction contained 5 bases not matched to a gene. CDR1 MDHEN and CDR2 SYDVKM come from the germline V gene. The CDR3 DNA is TGTGCCAGCAGTATGGGACTAGCGGGAGGACTAGCCAAAAACATTCAGTACTTC. Its translation: CASSMGLAGGLAKNIQYF.

A note on this clone: This sample also contains other DNA sequences that code for the same CDR3. The chain recombines TRBV5-6 with TRBJ2-5; possible D gene TRBD1, 5 bases. Germline assignment: CDR1 SGHDT and CDR2 YYEEEE. The V and J ends lost 5 bases and 5 bases respectively, with 19 bases between them. CDR3 size: 15 residues. This CDR3 is CASSYYRTTRETQYF. CDR3 bases: TGTGCCAGCAGTTATTACCGGACAACCAGGGAGACCCAGTACTTC.

This sequence joins TRBV6-5 and TRBJ1-2; D is uncertain. V shed 5 bases and J shed 2 bases, with 9 bases lying between them. The CDR3 runs 13 residues. In germline, CDR1 is MNHEY, CDR2 SVGAGI. The CDR3 here is CASSPAGNYGYTF. CDR3 DNA: TGTGCCAGCAGTCCCGCGGGGAACTATGGCTACACCTTC.

The chain recombines TRBV30 with TRBJ2-5, with a possible D match to TRBD1 (5 bases). There are 13 residues in the CDR3. V was shortened by 0 bases and J by 9 bases, with 14 bases between the two germline ends. Germline values: CDR1 GTSNPN, CDR2 SVGIG (reference sequence). CDR3 sequence: CAWSVAGPGPQYF. The CDR3 DNA sequence: TGTGCCTGGAGTGTTGCAGGTCCAGGGCCCCAGTACTTC.

The chain recombines TRBV4-1 with TRBJ2-2; TRBD2 matches 7 bases. CDR1 and CDR2 (germline): MGHRA, YSYEKL. J lost 4 bases, V lost 3 bases, and 8 bases had no gene match. CDR3 length equals 16 residues. The DNA of the CDR3 is TGCGCCAGCAGCCAGGGAGGCGGGAGAATCACCGGGGAGCTGTTTTTT. Translated: CASSQGGGRITGELFF.

The chain carries TRBV25-1 and TRBJ2-7; D is ambiguous. The CDR3 spans 13 residues. V was pared by 3 bases and J by 6 bases, with 12 bases between. Looked up from germline, CDR1 is MGHDK and CDR2 is SYGVNS. As DNA, the CDR3 is TGTGCCAGCAGTGACTCTAACTCCGTCGAGCAGTACTTC. This codes for CASSDSNSVEQYF.

The chain employs TRBV30 and TRBJ2-3; 12 nucleotides match TRBD2. Germline V gene sequence: CDR1 GTSNPN, CDR2 SVGIG (reference sequence). Trimming cost V 5 bases and J 5 bases; bases outside gene matches: 8. The CDR3 totals 15 residues. Here the CDR3 DNA reads TGTGCCTGGGGCTTACTAGCGGGAGGTGGAGATACGCAGTATTTT. Its protein product is CAWGLLAGGGDTQYF.